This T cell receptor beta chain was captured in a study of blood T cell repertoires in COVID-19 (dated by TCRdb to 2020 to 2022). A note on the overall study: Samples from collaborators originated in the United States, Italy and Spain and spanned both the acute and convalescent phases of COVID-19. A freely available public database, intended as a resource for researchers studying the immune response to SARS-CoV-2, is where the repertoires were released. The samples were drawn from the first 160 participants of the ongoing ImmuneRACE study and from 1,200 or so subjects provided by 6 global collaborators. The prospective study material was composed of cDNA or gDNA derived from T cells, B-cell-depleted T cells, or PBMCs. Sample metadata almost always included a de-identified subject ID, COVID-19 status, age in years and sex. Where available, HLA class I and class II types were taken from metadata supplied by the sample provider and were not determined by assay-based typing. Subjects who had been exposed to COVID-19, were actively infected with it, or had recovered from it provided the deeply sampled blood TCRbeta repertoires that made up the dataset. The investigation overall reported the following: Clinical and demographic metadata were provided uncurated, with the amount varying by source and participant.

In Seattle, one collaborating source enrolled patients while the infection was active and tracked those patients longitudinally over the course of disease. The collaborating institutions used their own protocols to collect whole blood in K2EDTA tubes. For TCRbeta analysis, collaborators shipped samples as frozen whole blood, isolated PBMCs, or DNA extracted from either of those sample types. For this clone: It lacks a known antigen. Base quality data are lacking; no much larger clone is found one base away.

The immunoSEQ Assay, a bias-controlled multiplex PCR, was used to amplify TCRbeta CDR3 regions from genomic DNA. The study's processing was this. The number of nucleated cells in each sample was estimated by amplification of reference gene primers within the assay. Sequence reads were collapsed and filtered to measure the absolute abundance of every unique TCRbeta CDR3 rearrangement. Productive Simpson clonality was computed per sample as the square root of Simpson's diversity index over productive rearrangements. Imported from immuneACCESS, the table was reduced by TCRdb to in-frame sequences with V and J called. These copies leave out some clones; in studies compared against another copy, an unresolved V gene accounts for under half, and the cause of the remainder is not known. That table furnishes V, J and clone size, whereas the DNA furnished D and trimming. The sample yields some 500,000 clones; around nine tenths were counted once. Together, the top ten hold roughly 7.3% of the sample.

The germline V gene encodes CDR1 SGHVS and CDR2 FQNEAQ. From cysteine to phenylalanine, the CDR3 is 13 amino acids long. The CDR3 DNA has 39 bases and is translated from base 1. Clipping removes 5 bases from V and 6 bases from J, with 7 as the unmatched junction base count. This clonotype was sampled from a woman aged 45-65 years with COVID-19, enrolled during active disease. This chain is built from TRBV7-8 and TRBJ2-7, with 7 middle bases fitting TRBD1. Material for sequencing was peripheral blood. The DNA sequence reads TGTGCCAGCAGCCCAGGGGGAGCCGCCGAGCAGTACTTC. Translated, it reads CASSPGGAAEQYF.